This T cell receptor beta chain was retrieved from a study of T cell changes during pregnancy in multiple sclerosis. Germline values: CDR1 MNHEY, CDR2 SMNVEV (reference sequence). The length of the CDR3 is 15 residues. V gave up 0 bases and J gave up 4 bases; unmatched junction bases: 1. Libraries were prepared by immunoSEQ multiplex PCR; TCRdb keeps only in-frame clonotypes and omits some of them. Among about 87,000 clones, around 95% were seen once, and the ten largest hold roughly 1.4%. Source: peripheral blood, taken in the third trimester of pregnancy. The genes are TRBV27 and TRBJ2-1; 9 positions match TRBD2. The receptor comes from a female donor in good health, enrolled as a control in a pregnancy study. CDR3 nucleotide sequence: TGTGCCAGCAGTTTATCTACTAGCGGGTACAATGAGCAGTTCTTC. Amino acids: CASSLSTSGYNEQFF.